The 28 T cell receptor beta chains presented below share a single source sample, sequenced in a study of blood T cell repertoires in COVID-19 (dated by TCRdb to the early 2020s). Library preparation employed the immunoSEQ multiplex PCR assay. TCRdb carries this immuneACCESS record with in-frame sequences only. Its versions omit some clonotypes, under half of them owing to an unresolved V gene in the studies checked, with the rest unexplained. This sample lists under 300,000 clones; roughly nine tenths were detected once. Approximately 2.2% of the sample is held by the ten biggest clonotypes. Sequenced: peripheral blood. These receptors were collected from a man aged 50-60 years with acute or convalescent COVID-19.

With regard to this clone: Other DNA sequences within the sample encode an identical CDR3. This rearrangement joins TRBV9 to TRBJ1-1; no definite D call. Trimming stripped 0 bases from V and 7 bases from J, with 10 bases between. This CDR3 spans 13 amino acids. Per germline, CDR1 SGDLS and CDR2 YYNGEE. CDR3 in amino acids: CASSVVTGGEAFF. The DNA of the CDR3 is TGTGCCAGCAGCGTAGTGACGGGAGGTGAAGCTTTCTTT.

This chain links TRBV3-1 (or the pseudogene TRBV3-2) with TRBJ2-7; D unclear. The CDR3 runs 14 residues. Trimming left V 1 base short and J 6 bases short, with 13 bases between. The germline gives CDR1 LGHDT, CDR2 YNNKEL (reference sequence). CDR3: CASSQGVGEVEQYF. The DNA of the CDR3 is TGTGCCAGCAGCCAAGGAGTCGGCGAGGTCGAGCAGTACTTC.

V usage is TRBV9 and J usage is TRBJ2-7; 10 bases match TRBD2. The germline V gene encodes CDR1 SGDLS and CDR2 YYNGEE. The CDR3 is made up of 16 amino acids. V gave up 0 bases and J gave up 2 bases; unmatched junction bases: 5. CDR3 DNA sequence: TGTGCCAGCAGCGTAGGAGCTAGCGGGGGCACCTACGAGCAGTACTTC. This translates into CASSVGASGGTYEQYF.

This chain connects TRBV5-1 to TRBJ1-5, with a possible D match to TRBD1 (5 bases). V lost 0 bases and J 0 bases, leaving 13 bases between the germline ends. The CDR3 is 17 amino acids. Germline-derived CDR1 and CDR2 are SGHRS and YFSETQ. CDR3 protein: CASSLAAGVYSNQPQHF. The CDR3 DNA reads as TGCGCCAGCAGCTTGGCCGCGGGGGTTTATAGCAATCAGCCCCAGCATTTT. The full variable domain, in which reference TRBV5-1 and TRBJ1-5 provide the parts outside the CDR3, is KAGVTQTPRYLIKTRGQQVTLSCSPISGHRSVSWYQQTPGQGLQFLFEYFSETQRNKGNFPGRFSGRQFSNSRSEMNVSTLELGDSALYLCASSLAAGVYSNQPQHFGDGTRLSIL.

The V call is TRBV3-1 (or the pseudogene TRBV3-2), the J call TRBJ2-7; 10 positions agree with TRBD1. The ends lost 3 bases at V and 2 bases at J; junction bases unmatched: 4. The CDR3 sequence is 15 residues long. CDR1 LGHDT and CDR2 YNNKEL come from the germline V gene (reference sequence). CDR3 loop: CASSQPGQGTYEQYF. DNA for the CDR3: TGTGCCAGCAGCCAGCCGGGACAGGGGACCTACGAGCAGTACTTC.

This sequence joins TRBV19 and TRBJ1-5; 11 bases are a match to TRBD1. V trimming: 1 base; J trimming: 0 bases; junction bases outside the gene matches: 5. CDR3 size: 18 residues. Germline CDR1 and CDR2: LNHDA and SQIVND (reference sequence). This chain's CDR3 is CASSIAGTGGYSNQPQHF. CDR3 bases: TGTGCCAGTAGTATAGCGGGGACAGGGGGGTATAGCAATCAGCCCCAGCATTTT.

V usage is TRBV6-5 and J usage is TRBJ1-5; D uncertain. The CDR3 is made up of 14 amino acids. Trimming took off 4 bases at V and 0 bases at J, with 7 bases between the two ends. From germline, CDR1 is MNHEY and CDR2 SVGAGI. The CDR3 DNA follows: TGTGCCAGCAGTTCGGGGTATAGCAATCAGCCCCAGCATTTT. It yields the protein CASSSGYSNQPQHF.

This chain links TRBV2 with TRBJ1-1, with 7 positions matching TRBD1. CDR3 length: 12 residues. Trimming removed 6 bases from V and 10 bases from J; junction bases left unmatched: 8. The germline V gene encodes CDR1 SNHLY and CDR2 FYNNEI. Here the CDR3 reads CASRDDRAGAFF. CDR3 DNA sequence: TGTGCCAGCAGGGACGACAGGGCGGGAGCTTTCTTT.

The chain combines TRBV3-1 (or the pseudogene TRBV3-2) with TRBJ2-5; D might be TRBD1 (5 bases). Per the germline V gene, CDR1 is LGHDT and CDR2 is YNNKEL (reference sequence). Trimming left V 0 bases short and J 5 bases short, with 13 bases between. The CDR3 is 15 amino acids. The CDR3 DNA reads TGTGCCAGCAGCCAAGAGGGGCAGGGTTGGGAGACCCAGTACTTC. It is translated as CASSQEGQGWETQYF.

The chain employs TRBV15 and TRBJ2-2; 11 nucleotides line up with TRBD2. This CDR3 has 14 amino acids. Germline V CDR1 and CDR2: LNHNV, YYDKDF (reference sequence). Germline trimming cut 8 bases from V and 6 bases from J; bases unmatched to any gene: 5. This CDR3 is CATSRTSGSGELFF. In DNA form, the CDR3 reads TGTGCCACCTCTCGGACTAGCGGGTCCGGGGAGCTGTTTTTT.

This CDR3 reads CATSEDRSNYGYTF. The CDR3, as DNA: TGTGCCACCAGCGAGGACAGATCTAACTATGGCTACACCTTC. V is TRBV15 and J is TRBJ1-2; D possibly corresponds to TRBD1 (6 bases). The CDR3 totals 14 residues. Trimming removed 5 bases from V and 0 bases from J, with 10 bases in between. Germline V CDR1 and CDR2: LNHNV, YYDKDF (reference sequence).

This chain joins TRBV12-3 or TRBV12-4 and TRBJ1-1, with D perhaps TRBD1 (6 bases). This CDR3 has 13 amino acids. V was pared by 6 bases and J by 4 bases, with 12 bases between. The CDR3 DNA is TGTGCCAGCAGGGCGACGGACAGCACTGAAGCTTTCTTT. Its protein product is CASRATDSTEAFF.

This clone was found once. The chain combines TRBV16 with TRBJ2-6; D unresolved. V lost 3 bases and J 2 bases, leaving 11 bases between the germline ends. The CDR3 runs 16 residues. Germline lookup yields CDR1 KGHSY and CDR2 FQNENV. DNA for the CDR3: TGTGCCAGCAGCCATCAAAGCCTGACTGGGGCCAACGTCCTGACTTTC. Protein: CASSHQSLTGANVLTF.

The chain links TRBV10-3 to TRBJ2-1, with D perhaps TRBD2 (6 bases). V was trimmed by 10 bases and J by 4 bases, leaving 14 bases between them. In germline, CDR1 is ENHRY, CDR2 SYGVKD. The CDR3 consists of 13 residues. The CDR3 region has the DNA TGTGCCAGCGGGGAAAACGGATACAATGAGCAGTTCTTC. This sequence encodes CASGENGYNEQFF.

This rearrangement joins TRBV5-5 to TRBJ2-7; TRBD1 matches 8 bases. The CDR3 sequence is 13 residues long. With 4 bases clipped from V and 6 bases from J, the junction kept 6 bases outside the gene matches. CDR1 and CDR2 (germline): SGHKS, YYEKEE (reference sequence). This CDR3 is CASSVTGGSEQYF. The CDR3 region has the DNA TGTGCCAGCAGCGTCACAGGGGGTAGCGAGCAGTACTTC.

This chain joins TRBV6-5 and TRBJ1-2; TRBD1 matches at 7 bases. Germline CDR1 and CDR2: MNHEY and SVGAGI. The CDR3 length is 14 residues. V shed 8 bases and J 4 bases; nucleotides not matched to a gene: 10. As DNA, the CDR3 is TGTGCCAGCGATCCCACAGGGGTGCTCTATGGCTACACCTTC. Protein: CASDPTGVLYGYTF.

The chain employs TRBV5-8 and TRBJ1-5; TRBD1 is a possible D gene (5 bases). Trimming took 3 bases from V and 4 from J, leaving 8 bases between them. Germline V gives CDR1 SGHTS, CDR2 YDEGEE. The CDR3 runs to 13 residues. The CDR3 loop is CASSWGQNQPQHF. The DNA for the CDR3 is TGTGCCAGCAGCTGGGGCCAAAATCAGCCCCAGCATTTT.

The chain joins TRBV5-1 to TRBJ2-2; D possibly corresponds to TRBD1 (6 bases). CDR1 and CDR2 from the germline V gene are SGHRS and YFSETQ. Trimming left V 4 bases short and J 0 bases short, with 7 bases between. This CDR3 contains 14 residues. The CDR3 is CASSRDTNTGELFF. Written as DNA, the CDR3 is TGCGCCAGCAGCCGGGACACGAACACCGGGGAGCTGTTTTTT.

This clone was recorded once. The chain joins TRBV19 to TRBJ2-1; 7 positions match TRBD2. This CDR3 contains 15 residues. V shed 7 bases, J shed 0 bases, and the junction held 6 bases outside the gene matches. Germline values: CDR1 LNHDA, CDR2 SQIVND (reference sequence). In DNA, the CDR3 is TGTGCCAGTACCCCCGGGGGGAGCTCCTACAATGAGCAGTTCTTC. Its protein is CASTPGGSSYNEQFF.

This clone appeared a single time. The rearrangement joins TRBV9 to TRBJ2-1, with D unresolved. The V end lost 3 bases, the J end lost 0 bases, and 10 bases lay between the germline ends. The CDR3 has 15 amino acids. In germline, CDR1 is SGDLS, CDR2 YYNGEE. CDR3 DNA: TGTGCCAGCAGCGAAATGGTGAGCTCCTACAATGAGCAGTTCTTC. Translating it yields CASSEMVSSYNEQFF.

The V and J genes are TRBV30 and TRBJ1-6; no clear D. This CDR3 spans 14 amino acids. V gave up 0 bases and J gave up 6 bases, with 9 bases separating them. Germline V CDR1 and CDR2: GTSNPN, SVGIG (reference sequence). The CDR3 bases are TGTGCCTGGAGTGTAGGCGGGCCTAATTCACCCCTCCACTTT. Encoded protein: CAWSVGGPNSPLHF.

The gene calls are TRBV5-1 and TRBJ2-2; 7 bases match TRBD2. Germline CDR1 and CDR2: SGHRS and YFSETQ. V trimming: 4 bases; J trimming: 0 bases; junction bases outside the gene matches: 6. This CDR3 is 16 amino acids long. The CDR3 is CASSPLAASNTGELFF. The DNA for the CDR3 is TGCGCCAGCAGCCCCCTAGCGGCCTCGAACACCGGGGAGCTGTTTTTT.

This clone showed up just once. V and J are TRBV5-1 and TRBJ1-1; D remains unclear. The CDR3 totals 16 residues. Trimming pared 1 base from V and 1 base from J, leaving 14 bases between. CDR1 is SGHRS, CDR2 YFSETQ, per germline. In DNA form, the CDR3 reads TGCGCCAGCAGCTTGAATCTCGGCAGACAGAACACTGAAGCTTTCTTT. This encodes CASSLNLGRQNTEAFF.

The chain couples TRBV15 to TRBJ2-1, with 7 bases identical to TRBD2. Germline V gene lookup returns CDR1 LNHNV and CDR2 YYDKDF (reference sequence). V shed 1 base, J shed 0 bases, and the junction held 0 bases outside the gene matches. This CDR3 has 15 amino acids. The CDR3 DNA reads as TGTGCCACCAGCAGAGGCGGGAGCTCCTACAATGAGCAGTTCTTC. It translates to CATSRGGSSYNEQFF.

The genes are TRBV14 and TRBJ2-1; TRBD2 agrees at 12 bases. V gave up 0 bases and J gave up 8 bases; unmatched junction bases: 14. There are 19 residues in the CDR3. Germline V gene lookup returns CDR1 SGHDN and CDR2 FVKESK. CDR3 DNA sequence: TGTGCCAGCAGCCAAGATCCCCTAGCGGGGGGGTCTCTCATGGATGAGCAGTTCTTC. It specifies CASSQDPLAGGSLMDEQFF.

The count of this clone is one. The V call is TRBV6-5, the J call TRBJ1-2; TRBD1 matches 7 bases. The CDR3 length is 16 residues. Germline V lookup: CDR1 MNHEY, CDR2 SVGAGI. V lost 4 bases and J lost 4; bases outside the gene matches: 12. The CDR3 spells CASSSSPGGSGYGYTF. CDR3 bases: TGTGCCAGCAGTTCCTCCCCAGGGGGATCGGGCTATGGCTACACCTTC.

This sequence joins TRBV18 and TRBJ1-1; D is possibly TRBD1 (5 bases). Germline assignment: CDR1 KGHSH and CDR2 LQKENI. The CDR3 spans 13 residues. The V gene lost 3 bases and the J gene lost 8 bases, with 13 bases spanning the gap. Here the CDR3 reads CASSPQGPGEAFF. For the CDR3, the DNA is TGTGCCAGCTCACCCCAGGGCCCAGGCGAAGCTTTCTTT.

CDR3 residues: CASSSRPGDANYGYTF. The CDR3 region has the DNA TGCGCCAGCAGCTCCCGACCAGGGGATGCTAACTATGGCTACACCTTC. The chain links TRBV5-1 to TRBJ1-2; possibly TRBD1 for D (6 bases). Deletions cut 3 bases from V and 0 bases from J, with 15 bases between. The CDR3 loop spans 16 amino acids. In germline, CDR1 is SGHRS, CDR2 YFSETQ.